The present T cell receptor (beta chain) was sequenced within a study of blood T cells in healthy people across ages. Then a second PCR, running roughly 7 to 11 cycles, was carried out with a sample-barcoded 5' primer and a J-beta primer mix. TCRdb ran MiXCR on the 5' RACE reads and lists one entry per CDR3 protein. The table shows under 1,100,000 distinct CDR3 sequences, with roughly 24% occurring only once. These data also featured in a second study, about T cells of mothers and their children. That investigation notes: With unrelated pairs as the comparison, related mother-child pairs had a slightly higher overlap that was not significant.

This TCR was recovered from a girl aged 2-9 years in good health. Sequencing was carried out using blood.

CDR3 sequence: CASSVTGGVETQYF. For the CDR3, the DNA is TGTGCCAGTAGTGTCACAGGGGGAGTGGAGACCCAGTACTTC. This chain links TRBV19 with TRBJ2-5; 8 nucleotides line up with TRBD1. The trim removed 5 bases at V and 5 bases at J, leaving 7 bases unmatched. Per germline, CDR1 LNHDA and CDR2 SQIVND (reference sequence). The CDR3 covers 14 residues.